Below, 14 T cell receptor beta chains from the same sample are listed, as sequenced in a study of cytomegalovirus exposure and HLA in healthy donors. This PCR relied on a set of 60 Vbeta primers and 13 Jbeta primers. TCRdb keeps only in-frame clones here, not all; method: immunoSEQ multiplex PCR. Of fewer than 130,000 clones in the sample, around 83% were seen once. The sequenced sample was PBMCs. These receptors were obtained from a woman aged 55-69 years in good health and CMV-seropositive.

The chain is built from TRBV7-9 and TRBJ2-7, with TRBD1 matching 7 bases. There are 19 residues in the CDR3. Germline V gives CDR1 SEHNR, CDR2 FQNEAQ (reference sequence). Germline trimming cut 3 bases from V and 0 bases from J; bases unmatched to any gene: 17. The CDR3 is CASSFPIGKDRLPSYEQYF. In DNA, the CDR3 is TGTGCCAGCAGCTTCCCTATAGGGAAGGACAGGCTCCCCTCCTACGAGCAGTACTTC.

The chain links TRBV19 to TRBJ2-3, with D perhaps TRBD2 (7 bases). There are 16 residues in the CDR3. Germline V lookup: CDR1 LNHDA, CDR2 SQIVND (reference sequence). V lost 5 bases and J lost 1, with 16 bases in between. CDR3 sequence (DNA): TGTGCCAGTAGTGAAGGGGGGGCGAAAGGCACAGATACGCAGTATTTT. This sequence encodes CASSEGGAKGTDTQYF.

V gene TRBV2 combines with J gene TRBJ2-1, with 11 bases that match TRBD2. V lost 5 bases and J lost 9; bases outside the gene matches: 12. The CDR3 runs to 16 residues. In germline, CDR1 is SNHLY, CDR2 FYNNEI. For the CDR3, the DNA is TGTGCCAGCAGTAAAGAGACCGGGACTAGCGGAGGTGAGCAGTTCTTC. Translation gives CASSKETGTSGGEQFF.

This clone was observed many times. The chain uses TRBV13 and TRBJ2-7; 10 positions agree with TRBD2. J was trimmed by 3 bases and V by 5 bases; bases with no gene match: 10. Germline V gene lookup returns CDR1 PRHDT and CDR2 FYEKMQ (reference sequence). The CDR3 runs 16 residues. The CDR3 DNA reads TGTGCCAGCAGCCGCTCCACTAGCGGGGTAAGCTACGAGCAGTACTTC. Its protein is CASSRSTSGVSYEQYF.

This clone is a singleton in its sample. This chain uses TRBV29-1 with TRBJ2-1; perhaps TRBD1 as D (7 bases). Per germline, CDR1 SQVTM and CDR2 ANQGSEA. The CDR3 loop spans 14 amino acids. Trimming pared 5 bases from V and 5 bases from J, leaving 16 bases between. The CDR3: CSVQGGAGHNEQFF. In DNA form, the CDR3 reads TGCAGCGTTCAGGGGGGAGCGGGTCACAATGAGCAGTTCTTC.

This clone was observed a few times. The chain joins TRBV5-4 to TRBJ2-2, with 8 bases matching TRBD1. There are 15 residues in the CDR3. Germline trimming cut 5 bases from V and 4 bases from J; bases unmatched to any gene: 7. Germline CDR1 and CDR2: SGHNT and YYREEE (reference sequence). The CDR3 protein is CASRAGQGSTGELFF. DNA of the CDR3: TGTGCCAGCAGGGCCGGACAGGGTAGCACCGGGGAGCTGTTTTTT.

The genes are TRBV28 and TRBJ2-5; 7 nucleotides line up with TRBD2. Judging by the DNA end, TRBJ2-7 fits better; the J call may be wrong. This CDR3 has 12 residues. Germline V gene data show CDR1 as MDHEN and CDR2 as SYDVKM. CDR3 in amino acids: CASMKRGYEQYF. The DNA of the CDR3 is TGTGCCAGCATGAAGCGGGGCTACGAGCAGTACTTC.

The chain links TRBV5-1 to TRBJ2-3; 8 bases line up with TRBD2. The germline V gene has CDR1 SGHRS and CDR2 YFSETQ. The junction had 9 bases not matched to a gene; V was cut back by 4 bases and J by 8 bases. The CDR3 has 14 residues. The CDR3 bases are TGCGCCAGCAGCCCAAATAGCGGGATGGCTACGCAGTATTTT. Translated: CASSPNSGMATQYF.

The chain is built from TRBV11-2 and TRBJ2-7, with a tentative D call TRBD1 (6 bases). This CDR3 comprises 15 residues. Trimming left V 1 base short and J 3 bases short, with 13 bases between. Germline values: CDR1 SGHAT, CDR2 FQNNGV. CDR3 bases: TGTGCCAGCAGCTTAGGAGGGGGTTGGTTCTACGAGCAGTACTTC. This encodes CASSLGGGWFYEQYF. Using reference TRBV11-2 and TRBJ2-7 for the parts outside the CDR3, the full variable domain is EAGVAQSPRYKIIEKRQSVAFWCNPISGHATLYWYQQILGQGPKLLIQFQNNGVVDDSQLPKDRFSAERLKGVDSTLKIQPAKLEDSAVYLCASSLGGGWFYEQYFGPGTRLTVT.

Points on this clone: This CDR3 is also generated by other DNA sequences in the sample. The genes are TRBV21-1 and TRBJ2-7; the D segment call TRBD1 is taken from the table without a DNA check. TRBV21-1 is a recognized pseudogene. The CDR3 is 14 residues long. The CDR3 reads CASSKSRGTYEQYF. CDR3 bases: TGTGCCAGCAGCAAAAGTAGGGGAACCTACGAGCAGTACTTC.

The chain couples TRBV6-1 to TRBJ2-7; 9 bases match TRBD1. The V gene end was trimmed by 6 bases and the J gene end by 6 bases; junction bases not matched to a gene: 3. From germline, CDR1 is MNHNS and CDR2 SASEGT. The CDR3 runs 12 residues. The CDR3 protein is CASRTGQGEQYF. The CDR3 DNA sequence: TGTGCCAGCAGAACGGGACAGGGCGAGCAGTACTTC.

The genes are TRBV10-3 and TRBJ1-2; TRBD1 might be the D (6 bases). V lost 4 bases and J 4 bases, leaving 13 bases between the germline ends. The CDR3 has 14 amino acids. Germline V gives CDR1 ENHRY, CDR2 SYGVKD. CDR3 DNA sequence: TGTGCCATCAGTGCAGGGGTAGGAAGCTATGGCTACACCTTC. It yields the protein CAISAGVGSYGYTF.

This clone was found once. The chain has TRBV6-5 and TRBJ1-1; TRBD1 aligns across 8 bases. The CDR3 runs to 13 residues. The V gene's germline CDR1 is MNHEY and CDR2 SVGAGI. V shed 5 bases and J 6 bases; nucleotides not matched to a gene: 5. CDR3 DNA: TGTGCCAGCAGTCGAGACAGGGGCCCTGAAGCTTTCTTT. Its translation: CASSRDRGPEAFF.

This rearrangement joins TRBV7-2 to TRBJ1-2, with 9 bases aligning to TRBD1. The CDR3 length is 14 residues. CDR1 is SGHTA and CDR2 is FQGNSA in the germline V gene. The trim removed 4 bases at V and 5 bases at J, leaving 5 bases unmatched. CDR3 DNA sequence: TGTGCCAGCAGCTATACAGGGGGCGGTTATGGCTACACCTTC. Its translation: CASSYTGGGYGYTF.